This paragraph reports one T cell receptor beta chain. Per germline, CDR1 SQVTM and CDR2 ANQGSEA. J lost 7 bases, V lost 6 bases, and 9 bases had no gene match. This CDR3 has 13 amino acids. This specimen belongs to a study of blood T cell repertoires in COVID-19. Background on the study: Sites across the United States, Italy and Spain contributed samples from acute and convalescent COVID-19. The cDNA or gDNA used as material had been derived from T cells, B-cell-depleted T cells, or PBMCs.

Sequenced by immunoSEQ multiplex PCR; TCRdb stores in-frame clones only, minus some. The sample holds tens of thousands of clones; 89% are singletons and the top ten take 1.5% to 2%. This sequence joins TRBV29-1 and TRBJ2-1; 7 positions match TRBD1. Specimen: peripheral blood. This receptor was obtained from a man in his fifties or sixties with acute or convalescent COVID-19. The CDR3 protein is CSVTRDRRNEQFF. CDR3 nucleotides: TGCAGCGTGACCCGGGACAGAAGAAATGAGCAGTTCTTC.